The 30 T cell receptor beta chains below were found in one sample sequenced in a study of blood T cell repertoires in COVID-19 (dated by TCRdb to 2019 to 2021). Receptor amplification or capture employed the immunoSEQ multiplex PCR assay. What TCRdb holds here is the immuneACCESS table cut down to in-frame rearrangements. Part of the clones is not present; checked against another copy, under half of the missing clones reflect an unresolved V gene, and the others are unexplained. This sample gives some 400,000 clones in total; around 87% of them show up just once. The leading ten clones occupy 1% to 1.5% of the sample. Sequencing was performed on PBMCs or T cells enriched from blood (not recorded which). These TCRs come from a man aged 25-40 years who had recovered from COVID-19.

The rearrangement uses TRBV18 and TRBJ1-1; the D is unclear. This CDR3 spans 16 amino acids. Trimming stripped 0 bases from V and 1 base from J, with 12 bases between. CDR1 and CDR2 from the germline V gene are KGHSH and LQKENI. The DNA of the CDR3 is TGTGCCAGCTCACCACCGACCGCCAGAGGGAACACTGAAGCTTTCTTT. Protein: CASSPPTARGNTEAFF.

V is TRBV4-1 and J is TRBJ2-1; 8 bases map to TRBD2. The germline V gene has CDR1 MGHRA and CDR2 YSYEKL. The CDR3 runs to 15 residues. The V gene end was trimmed by 1 base and the J gene end by 3 bases; junction bases not matched to a gene: 2. The CDR3 protein is CASSQVRGGYNEQFF. CDR3 nucleotides: TGCGCCAGCAGCCAAGTTCGGGGGGGCTACAATGAGCAGTTCTTC.

V gene TRBV4-3 combines with J gene TRBJ2-2, with D perhaps TRBD1 (5 bases). CDR3 size: 13 residues. V shed 3 bases and J shed 4 bases, with 6 bases lying between them. The germline V gene has CDR1 LGHNA and CDR2 YSLEER. This CDR3 reads CASSHRGTGELFF. For the CDR3, the DNA is TGCGCCAGCAGCCATAGGGGCACCGGGGAGCTGTTTTTT.

The V and J genes are TRBV6-5 and TRBJ1-5; D possibly corresponds to TRBD1 (6 bases). The germline CDR1 and CDR2 sequences are MNHEY and SVGAGI. The CDR3 loop spans 14 amino acids. V dropped 7 bases and J dropped 7 bases, with 17 bases sitting between them. Here the CDR3 reads CASTPFTGFQPQHF. For the CDR3, the DNA is TGTGCCAGCACCCCCTTCACAGGGTTCCAGCCCCAGCATTTT.

The V gene is TRBV6-5, the J gene TRBJ1-4; 7 bases map to TRBD1. Germline V CDR1 and CDR2: MNHEY, SVGAGI. The CDR3 is 14 residues long. The V gene end was trimmed by 6 bases and the J gene end by 7 bases; junction bases not matched to a gene: 8. This chain's CDR3 is CASRRTGTAEKLFF. The CDR3 region has the DNA TGTGCCAGCAGGAGAACCGGGACAGCTGAAAAACTGTTTTTT.

In nucleotides, the CDR3 is TGCGCCAGCAGCCAAAGGGCCAGGGGCCCCCCCCAAGAGACCCAGTACTTC. The encoded protein is CASSQRARGPPQETQYF. The V and J genes are TRBV4-1 and TRBJ2-5; D is perhaps TRBD1 (6 bases). This CDR3 contains 17 residues. Germline V gene lookup returns CDR1 MGHRA and CDR2 YSYEKL. V gave up 2 bases and J gave up 1 base, with 17 bases separating them.

V is TRBV7-9 and J is TRBJ1-4; no clear D gene. This CDR3 spans 15 amino acids. CDR1 is SEHNR and CDR2 is FQNEAQ in the germline V gene (reference sequence). V was shortened by 5 bases and J by 0 bases, with 10 bases between the two germline ends. The CDR3 nucleotides are TGTGCCAGCAGCCTCAAAACGGCAACTAATGAAAAACTGTTTTTT. Translation: CASSLKTATNEKLFF. The full variable domain, its missing parts supplied by reference TRBV7-9 and TRBJ1-4, is DTGVSQNPRHKITKRGQNVTFRCDPISEHNRLYWYRQTLGQGPEFLTYFQNEAQLEKSRLLSDRFSAERPKGSFSTLEIQRTEQGDSAMYLCASSLKTATNEKLFFGSGTQLSVL.

The CDR3, as DNA: TGTGCCAGTAGTCGAAAGGACACCTCCTCCTACGAGCAGTACTTC. Translation: CASSRKDTSSYEQYF. The rearrangement uses TRBV19 and TRBJ2-7, with D maybe TRBD1 (5 bases). CDR3 length: 15 amino acids. Per the germline V gene, CDR1 is LNHDA and CDR2 is SQIVND (reference sequence). V lost 5 bases and J 0 bases, leaving 14 bases between the germline ends. The full variable domain, in which reference TRBV19 and TRBJ2-7 provide the parts outside the CDR3, is DGGITQSPKYLFRKEGQNVTLSCEQNLNHDAMYWYRQDPGQGLRLIYYSQIVNDFQKGDIAEGYSVSREKKESFPLTVTSAQKNPTAFYLCASSRKDTSSYEQYFGPGTRLTVT.

This chain links TRBV18 with TRBJ2-3; D may be TRBD2 (5 bases). The CDR3 length is 13 residues. Per the germline V gene, CDR1 is KGHSH and CDR2 is LQKENI. Trimming cost V 3 bases and J 5 bases, with 9 bases left between them. The CDR3 here is CASSPPAGDTQYF. In nucleotides, the CDR3 is TGTGCCAGCTCACCGCCCGCGGGAGATACGCAGTATTTT.

This chain links TRBV6-5 with TRBJ1-1, with unresolved D. Germline V gene sequence: CDR1 MNHEY, CDR2 SVGAGI. Trimming left V 6 bases short and J 7 bases short, with 15 bases between. The CDR3 length is 13 residues. CDR3 coding DNA: TGTGCCAGCAGCCTCGGAGAGGTCTTTGAAGCTTTCTTT. Residues: CASSLGEVFEAFF.

The gene calls are TRBV4-2 and TRBJ1-1; TRBD1 agrees at 8 bases. The CDR3 is 14 residues long. Trimming removed 0 bases from V and 4 bases from J; junction bases left unmatched: 1. CDR1 is LGHNA, CDR2 YNFKEQ, per germline. CDR3 sequence reads: CASSQDTGGTEAFF. CDR3 bases: TGTGCCAGCAGCCAAGATACAGGGGGCACTGAAGCTTTCTTT.

This chain connects TRBV11-2 to TRBJ2-3, with D possibly being TRBD1 (6 bases). There are 16 residues in the CDR3. V lost 3 bases, J lost 0 bases, and 13 bases lay in between. CDR1 is SGHAT, CDR2 FQNNGV, per germline. The CDR3 coding sequence is TGTGCCAGCAGCTTTCAGGGGATTACTAGCACAGATACGCAGTATTTT. Translation gives CASSFQGITSTDTQYF.

This clone was picked up one time. The V and J genes are TRBV9 and TRBJ2-3; 12 nucleotides match TRBD2. Germline trimming cut 2 bases from V and 2 bases from J; bases unmatched to any gene: 3. Looked up from germline, CDR1 is SGDLS and CDR2 is YYNGEE. The CDR3 runs to 16 residues. The CDR3 sequence: CASSVASGGVTDTQYF. The DNA for the CDR3 is TGTGCCAGCAGCGTGGCTAGCGGGGGGGTCACAGATACGCAGTATTTT.

This rearrangement joins TRBV12-3 or TRBV12-4 to TRBJ2-7; no reliable D call. The length of the CDR3 is 13 residues. Trimming stripped 3 bases from V and 1 base from J, with 7 bases between. Here the CDR3 DNA reads TGTGCCAGCAGTTTGGGCACTTCCTACGAGCAGTACTTC. This sequence encodes CASSLGTSYEQYF.

About this clone: The identical CDR3 is also encoded by other nucleotide sequences in the sample. The chain is built from TRBV11-2 and TRBJ2-7; the D gene is possibly TRBD1 (6 bases). Trimming took off 3 bases at V and 2 bases at J, with 8 bases between the two ends. The CDR3 is 13 residues long. CDR1 and CDR2 from the germline V gene are SGHAT and FQNNGV. CDR3 sequence (DNA): TGTGCCAGCAGCTTGGCAGGGGCCTACGAGCAGTACTTC. Its translation is CASSLAGAYEQYF.

This clone was detected only a few times. This chain joins TRBV9 and TRBJ2-7; 9 bases line up with TRBD1. Germline CDR1 SGDLS, CDR2 YYNGEE. The CDR3 has 15 amino acids. After removal of 2 bases from V and 0 bases from J, the junction contained 3 bases not matched to a gene. CDR3 region: CASSVTGGPSYEQYF. CDR3 in DNA: TGTGCCAGCAGCGTGACAGGGGGTCCCTCCTACGAGCAGTACTTC.

This clone appeared a few times. The gene calls are TRBV15 and TRBJ1-1; possibly TRBD1 for D (5 bases). Germline V gene sequence: CDR1 LNHNV, CDR2 YYDKDF (reference sequence). The CDR3 runs 20 residues. V gave up 0 bases and J gave up 4 bases, with 27 bases separating them. The CDR3 DNA follows: TGTGCCACCAGCAGAGATCATTTGAGCAGGGCCTCAGGCTCGGGCACTGAAGCTTTCTTT. It translates to CATSRDHLSRASGSGTEAFF.

This chain uses TRBV7-2 with TRBJ1-4, with 7 bases matching TRBD1. This CDR3 is built from 15 residues. V lost 1 base, J lost 14 bases, and 13 bases stayed unmatched. Germline assignment: CDR1 SGHTA and CDR2 FQGNSA. CDR3 DNA: TGTGCCAGCAGCTTAGGAGGGGTGACAGGGCAGAGGCTGTTTTTT. This sequence encodes CASSLGGVTGQRLFF. The full variable domain, rest sourced from reference TRBV7-2 and TRBJ1-4, is GAGVSQSPSNKVTEKGKDVELRCDPISGHTALYWYRQSLGQGLEFLIYFQGNSAPDKSGLPSDRFSAERTGGSVSTLTIQRTQQEDSAVYLCASSLGGVTGQRLFFGSGTQLSVL.

The gene calls are TRBV5-1 and TRBJ1-5; D may be TRBD1 (5 bases). Germline CDR1 reads SGHRS; CDR2 reads YFSETQ. Deletions cut 0 bases from V and 5 bases from J, with 15 bases between. CDR3 length: 16 amino acids. This CDR3 reads CASSLDGQGGYQPQHF. The CDR3 nucleotides read TGCGCCAGCAGCTTGGATGGGCAGGGAGGTTATCAGCCCCAGCATTTT.

The chain uses TRBV6-5 and TRBJ1-2; 9 positions agree with TRBD1. The ends lost 5 bases at V and 5 bases at J; junction bases unmatched: 9. The CDR3 sequence is 15 residues long. Germline CDR1 is MNHEY and CDR2 is SVGAGI. CDR3 sequence (DNA): TGTGCCAGCAGTCATCGGGACAGGGCCGGGTATGGCTACACCTTC. Amino acids: CASSHRDRAGYGYTF.

This chain joins TRBV9 and TRBJ2-3, with 7 bases matching TRBD2. The CDR3 contains 15 residues. Unmatched junction bases numbered 3, after V lost 1 base and J lost 1 base. From germline, CDR1 is SGDLS and CDR2 YYNGEE. The chain's CDR3 is CASSVLLAGTDTQYF. CDR3 DNA sequence: TGTGCCAGCAGCGTACTTCTAGCGGGCACAGATACGCAGTATTTT.

The J gene is TRBJ1-4, the V gene TRBV30; 7 nucleotides align to TRBD1. Germline V CDR1 and CDR2: GTSNPN, SVGIG (reference sequence). The CDR3 totals 15 residues. V was clipped by 0 bases and J by 6 bases; unmatched bases: 7. CDR3 in DNA: TGTGCCTGGAGTGTGAGTCGACAGGGATATGAAAAACTGTTTTTT. It translates to CAWSVSRQGYEKLFF.

The chain employs TRBV11-2 and TRBJ1-1, with D possibly TRBD1 on 6 matching bases. V was pared by 6 bases and J by 5 bases, with 10 bases between. Germline lookup yields CDR1 SGHAT and CDR2 FQNNGV. CDR3 size: 12 residues. CDR3 nucleotide sequence: TGTGCCAGCAGAACAGGGTTTACTGAAGCTTTCTTT. Translated, it gives CASRTGFTEAFF.

This chain joins TRBV25-1 and TRBJ2-1; D might be TRBD2 (7 bases). The CDR3 runs 15 residues. V dropped 1 base and J dropped 9 bases, with 16 bases sitting between them. Germline V CDR1 and CDR2: MGHDK, SYGVNS. The CDR3 region has the DNA TGTGCCAGCAGTGAATTGAGGTGGGGGGGCGTTGAGCAGTTCTTC. Protein product: CASSELRWGGVEQFF.

This clone was seen a single time. The CDR3: CASSIRQGNTEAFF. In nucleotides, the CDR3 is TGTGCCAGCAGTATCAGACAGGGGAATACTGAAGCTTTCTTT. The chain recombines TRBV27 with TRBJ1-1, with TRBD1 matching 8 bases. The CDR3 has 14 amino acids. J lost 5 bases, V lost 5 bases, and 7 bases had no gene match. Looked up from germline, CDR1 is MNHEY and CDR2 is SMNVEV (reference sequence).

The chain couples TRBV10-3 to TRBJ2-7; 7 bases fit TRBD2. Germline lookup yields CDR1 ENHRY and CDR2 SYGVKD. Trimming cost V 6 bases and J 4 bases; bases outside gene matches: 9. The CDR3 consists of 14 residues. CDR3 amino acids: CAISGVGGVYEQYF. The DNA of the CDR3 is TGTGCCATCAGCGGGGTTGGGGGGGTATACGAGCAGTACTTC.

CDR3 in amino acids: CASSYPGDSPLHF. CDR3 in DNA: TGTGCCAGCAGTTACCCCGGAGATTCACCCCTCCACTTT. The V call is TRBV6-5, the J call TRBJ1-6; no definite D call. The V gene's germline CDR1 is MNHEY and CDR2 SVGAGI. V dropped 2 bases and J dropped 8 bases, with 7 bases sitting between them. The CDR3 is 13 residues long.

This chain links TRBV19 with TRBJ2-3; the D gene is possibly TRBD2 (6 bases). CDR3 length: 15 residues. V was shortened by 3 bases and J by 4 bases, with 14 bases between the two germline ends. Germline lookup yields CDR1 LNHDA and CDR2 SQIVND (reference sequence). The CDR3 loop is CASSIGRGNSDTQYF. Written as DNA, the CDR3 is TGTGCCAGTAGTATCGGCCGGGGGAATTCAGATACGCAGTATTTT.

This chain uses TRBV7-2 with TRBJ2-1, with 8 bases fitting TRBD1. Looked up from germline, CDR1 is SGHTA and CDR2 is FQGNSA. V shed 3 bases and J 7 bases; nucleotides not matched to a gene: 2. The CDR3 is made up of 13 amino acids. CDR3 loop: CASSFGQGNEQFF. Here the CDR3 DNA reads TGTGCCAGCAGCTTCGGACAGGGTAATGAGCAGTTCTTC.

In the case of this clone: A read error may account for a junction end that differs from germline. V usage is TRBV7-9 and J usage is TRBJ2-1, with 9 bases matching TRBD2. The CDR3 consists of 14 residues. Germline-derived CDR1 and CDR2 are SEHNR and FQNEAQ (reference sequence). The CDR3 region has the DNA TGTGCCAGCAGCTTAAAGGGTAGCGGGGGTTCCCGGGTCTTC. Its protein is CASSLKGSGGSRVF.